One sample yielded the 25 T cell receptor beta chains listed below, sequenced in a study of technical replicates of blood from a few donors (dated by TCRdb to about 2017). Library preparation was by the immunoSEQ multiplex PCR assay. This immuneACCESS table, as held by TCRdb, lists in-frame sequences with V and J called but not all clones. Of the missing ones, under half trace to an unresolved V gene in checked studies; the others have no known cause. The table for this sample lists some 73,000 clones; 90% of them were counted only once. The ten largest account for under 5.5% of the sample. Sequencing input: PBMCs. The receptors were gathered from a human donor in good health. Some clones in this sample may be carry-over from other donors' samples.

The chain joins TRBV4-3 to TRBJ2-1, with 11 bases lining up with TRBD2. Trimming at V came to 6 bases and at J to 4 bases, leaving 8 bases not matched to a gene. From germline, CDR1 is LGHNA and CDR2 YSLEER. The CDR3 extends over 16 amino acids. CDR3 nucleotide sequence: TGCGCCAGCAGTTATTCCGGGACTAGCGGTTACAATGAGCAGTTCTTC. It codes for CASSYSGTSGYNEQFF.

This chain uses TRBV12-5 with TRBJ1-1; no reliable D call. V dropped 0 bases and J dropped 4 bases, with 12 bases sitting between them. CDR1 LGHNT and CDR2 FRNRAP come from the germline V gene. The CDR3 has 15 residues. CDR3 residues: CASGLVSQVGTEAFF. Here the CDR3 DNA reads TGTGCTAGTGGTTTGGTAAGTCAGGTGGGCACTGAAGCTTTCTTT.

This chain connects TRBV5-1 to TRBJ2-2; 9 positions match TRBD2. Per the germline V gene, CDR1 is SGHRS and CDR2 is YFSETQ. Losses at the gene ends were 4 bases for V and 2 bases for J; bases not matched to a gene: 6. This CDR3 is 16 amino acids long. The CDR3 DNA follows: TGCGCCAGCAGCCTCCTTAGCGGGGGAAACACCGGGGAGCTGTTTTTT. It codes for CASSLLSGGNTGELFF.

J is TRBJ2-7 and V is TRBV7-5; the tabulated D call, TRBD1, remains unverified against the DNA. TRBV7-5 is designated a pseudogene. This CDR3 is 19 amino acids long. In nucleotides, the CDR3 is TGTGCCAGAAGCCTCCACCGACAGATACTCTTTCGGTCCGTCTACGAGCAGTACTTC. Its protein product is CARSLHRQILFRSVYEQYF.

This chain uses TRBV19 with TRBJ2-1; D may be TRBD2 (5 bases). This CDR3 spans 16 amino acids. V gave up 0 bases and J gave up 0 bases, with 9 bases separating them. CDR1 is LNHDA, CDR2 SQIVND, per germline (reference sequence). The CDR3 region is CASSIETTPSYNEQFF. In nucleotides, the CDR3 is TGTGCCAGTAGTATAGAGACTACCCCCTCCTACAATGAGCAGTTCTTC.

This clone is a singleton in its sample. The J gene is TRBJ2-7, the V gene TRBV5-1, with D maybe TRBD1 (6 bases). Trimming left V 1 base short and J 0 bases short, with 14 bases between. Germline CDR1 SGHRS, CDR2 YFSETQ. This CDR3 comprises 16 residues. The chain's CDR3 is CASSLKQGTFSYEQYF. The CDR3 DNA follows: TGCGCCAGCAGCTTGAAACAGGGCACATTCTCCTACGAGCAGTACTTC.

The chain links TRBV7-2 to TRBJ2-1; 11 bases fit TRBD2. With 4 bases clipped from V and 4 bases from J, the junction kept 6 bases outside the gene matches. Looked up from germline, CDR1 is SGHTA and CDR2 is FQGNSA. This CDR3 has 16 residues. CDR3 in amino acids: CASSYRLAGPYNEQFF. CDR3 coding DNA: TGTGCCAGCAGCTATCGACTAGCGGGACCTTACAATGAGCAGTTCTTC. Full variable domain (missing parts from reference TRBV7-2 and TRBJ2-1): GAGVSQSPSNKVTEKGKDVELRCDPISGHTALYWYRQSLGQGLEFLIYFQGNSAPDKSGLPSDRFSAERTGGSVSTLTIQRTQQEDSAVYLCASSYRLAGPYNEQFFGPGTRLTVL.

The chain couples TRBV2 to TRBJ2-2; D may be TRBD2 (5 bases). The CDR3 has 15 amino acids. Germline V gene sequence: CDR1 SNHLY, CDR2 FYNNEI. V was clipped by 4 bases and J by 5 bases, with 14 bases between them. The CDR3 spells CASSGGSPGTGELFF. The CDR3 DNA follows: TGTGCCAGCAGTGGTGGGAGCCCCGGGACCGGGGAGCTGTTTTTT.

V is TRBV19 and J is TRBJ2-6; D remains ambiguous. This CDR3 is 16 amino acids long. The V gene's germline CDR1 is LNHDA and CDR2 SQIVND (reference sequence). The V end lost 4 bases, the J end lost 1 base, and 11 bases lay between the germline ends. Here the CDR3 DNA reads TGTGCCAGTAGTACCCCCGAGAGGTCTGGGGCCAACGTCCTGACTTTC. It codes for CASSTPERSGANVLTF.

This clone was observed a handful of times. CDR3 amino acids: CASSRTPGYFSYNEQFF. The CDR3 DNA follows: TGTGCCAGCAGCAGGACACCGGGCTACTTTTCCTACAATGAGCAGTTCTTC. V usage is TRBV11-2 and J usage is TRBJ2-1; tentative D call: TRBD1 (5 bases). Germline loops: CDR1 SGHAT, CDR2 FQNNGV. Trimming pared 5 bases from V and 1 base from J, leaving 18 bases between. There are 17 residues in the CDR3.

This CDR3 is CASSLARRGIGANVLTF. CDR3 coding DNA: TGTGCCAGCAGCTTAGCGCGACGGGGGATTGGGGCCAACGTCCTGACTTTC. The chain is built from TRBV7-2 and TRBJ2-6; D perhaps matches TRBD2 (6 bases). This CDR3 comprises 17 residues. The V and J ends lost 0 bases and 3 bases respectively, with 12 bases between them. From germline, CDR1 is SGHTA and CDR2 FQGNSA.

The chain recombines TRBV27 with TRBJ1-5; perhaps TRBD1 as D (5 bases). The CDR3 length is 18 residues. Deletions cut 2 bases from V and 0 bases from J, with 17 bases between. Germline CDR1 is MNHEY and CDR2 is SMNVEV (reference sequence). The CDR3 sequence is CASSLEGGAQDSNQPQHF. CDR3 sequence (DNA): TGTGCCAGCAGTTTAGAGGGCGGGGCCCAAGATAGCAATCAGCCCCAGCATTTT.

This chain connects TRBV7-3 to TRBJ2-1; 11 bases line up with TRBD2. Germline values: CDR1 SGHTA, CDR2 FQGTGA. V shed 3 bases and J 5 bases; nucleotides not matched to a gene: 6. The CDR3 covers 16 residues. Written as DNA, the CDR3 is TGTGCCAGCAGCTTGGCTAGCGGGGGGAGAAACAATGAGCAGTTCTTC. Protein: CASSLASGGRNNEQFF.

V usage is TRBV30 and J usage is TRBJ2-1, with 11 positions matching TRBD2. CDR1 and CDR2 from the germline V gene are GTSNPN and SVGIG (reference sequence). V gave up 0 bases and J gave up 2 bases; unmatched junction bases: 12. There are 19 residues in the CDR3. The CDR3 protein is CAWSVWLAGGVGTYNEQFF. In DNA, the CDR3 is TGTGCCTGGAGTGTTTGGCTAGCGGGAGGAGTTGGGACCTACAATGAGCAGTTCTTC.

This clone was counted a single time. The chain employs TRBV2 and TRBJ2-3; 7 nucleotides agree with TRBD2. Germline CDR1 reads SNHLY; CDR2 reads FYNNEI. Trimming at V came to 6 bases and at J to 4 bases, leaving 7 bases not matched to a gene. The CDR3 contains 14 residues. CDR3 coding DNA: TGTGCCAGCAGGGCAGCCGCGGGGGCAGATACGCAGTATTTT. Residues: CASRAAAGADTQYF.

The chain uses TRBV7-2 and TRBJ1-1; 7 bases align to TRBD1. The V gene's germline CDR1 is SGHTA and CDR2 FQGNSA. The CDR3 spans 14 residues. The V and J ends lost 8 bases and 1 base, in that order; junction bases with no gene match: 7. CDR3 sequence reads: CASRRDRANTEAFF. CDR3 DNA sequence: TGTGCCAGCCGGAGGGACAGAGCGAACACTGAAGCTTTCTTT.

The V gene is TRBV7-2, the J gene TRBJ2-7, with D perhaps TRBD1 (6 bases). V dropped 4 bases and J dropped 0 bases, with 13 bases sitting between them. Germline CDR1 SGHTA, CDR2 FQGNSA. This CDR3 contains 15 residues. CDR3 loop: CASSSYTRGSYEQYF. The CDR3 region has the DNA TGTGCCAGCAGCTCCTACACCAGGGGCTCCTACGAGCAGTACTTC.

The chain has TRBV7-2 and TRBJ2-3; D gene uncertain. The V gene lost 7 bases and the J gene lost 6 bases, with 8 bases spanning the gap. CDR1 and CDR2 from the germline V gene are SGHTA and FQGNSA. The CDR3 runs to 11 residues. DNA of the CDR3: TGTGCCAGCACCAACCGGGATACGCAGTATTTT. Protein sequence: CASTNRDTQYF.

The chain couples TRBV5-1 to TRBJ2-7, with TRBD1 matching 9 bases. The germline gives CDR1 SGHRS, CDR2 YFSETQ. V was clipped by 2 bases and J by 6 bases; unmatched bases: 6. The CDR3 length is 14 residues. DNA of the CDR3: TGCGCCAGCAGCTTTACCGGGACAGGGTCCGAGCAGTACTTC. Translation: CASSFTGTGSEQYF.

The V call is TRBV4-2, the J call TRBJ2-3; 14 bases are a match to TRBD2. The J segment lost 1 base and the V segment lost 4 bases, leaving 7 bases of the junction unmatched. The CDR3 consists of 18 residues. Per germline, CDR1 LGHNA and CDR2 YNFKEQ. The CDR3 region is CASSRQQGLAGGTDTQYF. CDR3 coding DNA: TGTGCCAGCAGCCGGCAACAGGGACTAGCGGGGGGCACAGATACGCAGTATTTT.

This clone was counted only a few times. V is TRBV4-1 and J is TRBJ2-2, with D maybe TRBD2 (6 bases). This CDR3 has 16 amino acids. Germline CDR1 MGHRA, CDR2 YSYEKL. V was trimmed by 0 bases and J by 8 bases, leaving 16 bases between them. The CDR3 region is CASSQDGGMPRGELFF. For the CDR3, the DNA is TGCGCCAGCAGCCAAGATGGAGGGATGCCGAGGGGGGAGCTGTTTTTT.

The rearrangement links TRBV4-1 to TRBJ2-7, with a tentative D call TRBD2 (7 bases). The CDR3 runs to 16 residues. Trimming cost V 2 bases and J 3 bases, with 17 bases left between them. The germline CDR1 and CDR2 sequences are MGHRA and YSYEKL. As DNA, the CDR3 is TGCGCCAGCAGCCAAAGTTCCGGGGGGCGCAGCTACGAGCAGTACTTC. Its protein product is CASSQSSGGRSYEQYF.

The chain carries TRBV30 and TRBJ1-2, with TRBD1 as a possible D gene (6 bases). The CDR3 covers 11 residues. The ends were cut back, 4 bases at V and 3 bases at J, with 6 bases in the middle. The germline CDR1 and CDR2 sequences are GTSNPN and SVGIG (reference sequence). CDR3 sequence reads: CAWKGDYGYTF. CDR3 bases: TGTGCCTGGAAGGGGGACTATGGCTACACCTTC.

The V and J genes are TRBV6-1 and TRBJ1-2; 7 nucleotides align to TRBD1. The V gene end was trimmed by 5 bases and the J gene end by 3 bases; junction bases not matched to a gene: 9. CDR3 length equals 15 residues. Germline CDR1 MNHNS, CDR2 SASEGT. CDR3 amino acids: CASSPYDRVDYGYTF. The CDR3 coding sequence is TGTGCCAGCAGTCCTTATGACAGGGTGGACTATGGCTACACCTTC.

V usage is TRBV14 and J usage is TRBJ1-5; a possible D gene is TRBD1 (5 bases). V lost 3 bases, J lost 1 base, and 7 bases lay in between. This CDR3 region has 14 residues. CDR1 is SGHDN and CDR2 is FVKESK in the germline V gene. In nucleotides, the CDR3 is TGTGCCAGCAGCCACCGGGGGAGCAATCAGCCCCAGCATTTT. It yields the protein CASSHRGSNQPQHF.